This TCR beta chain was identified in a study of OX40 agonist ivuxolimab in advanced cancers. The ends were cut back, 3 bases at V and 5 bases at J, with 13 bases in the middle. CDR3 length equals 15 residues. Per germline, CDR1 MNHNS and CDR2 SASEGT. With baseline, cycle 4 day 1, and cycle 7 day 1 as timepoints, blood was sampled. Assay used: immunoSEQ multiplex PCR; TCRdb lists only in-frame clones, some missing. The table shows about 55,000 clones, with 88% occurring only once. Sequenced here: CD4+ or CD8+ T cells sorted from blood, sampled in a trial of the OX40 agonist ivuxolimab. The TCR was taken from an adult with an advanced solid tumor such as melanoma, head and neck, liver or kidney cancer. The chain joins TRBV6-1 to TRBJ2-2, with a possible D match to TRBD1 (6 bases). This CDR3 reads CASSEGQIVTGELFF. CDR3 in DNA: TGTGCCAGCAGTGAGGGACAAATCGTGACCGGGGAGCTGTTTTTT.